This T cell receptor (beta chain) was observed in a study of T-cell reconstitution after alpha-beta-depleted transplantation in children. Overall study results and limits: Two months or so post-transplant, alpha-beta T cells reportedly derived from several hundred expanded graft clones.

On this clonotype: What it binds is not known. A read error may explain this, as a much larger clone is one base away.

Per germline, CDR1 SGHTA and CDR2 FQGNSA. The V gene end was trimmed by 6 bases and the J gene end by 6 bases; junction bases not matched to a gene: 7. This CDR3 is built from 15 residues. The TCRbeta library incorporated unique molecular identifiers. Each CDR3 protein is one row after TCRdb ran MiXCR on the PCR reads. The sample includes approximately 650,000 distinct CDR3 sequences, over 10% seen only once; the top ten take roughly 0.77%. This TCR derives from a girl aged 2 to 10 with congenital amegakaryocytic thrombocytopenia, due to receive a stem cell transplant. Material: PBMCs, obtained before TCRalphabeta/CD19-depleted stem cell transplant. The J gene is TRBJ2-3, the V gene TRBV7-2; TRBD2 matches at 12 bases. The CDR3 nucleotides are TGTGCCAGCAGACTAACTAGCGGGAGGCGGGATACGCAGTATTTT. Translated, it gives CASRLTSGRRDTQYF.